This entry describes one T cell receptor beta chain. Antigen: not known. The sample originates from a study of OX40 agonist ivuxolimab in advanced cancers. Whole-study context: Patients were dosed with the agonistic anti-OX40 (CD134) antibody ivuxolimab. Study-level findings and limits: At 0.1 to 3.0 mg/kg, CD4+ and CD8+ blood T cells expanded clonally by week 6. Averaging showed that CD8+ T cells had more expanded clones than CD4+ did.

Profiling relied on immunoSEQ multiplex PCR, and the TCRdb table lists in-frame clones only, not all of them. The sample gives roughly 90,000 clones, about nine tenths of which show up once; roughly 0.32% is in the top ten. Exclusion applied to patients with autoimmune disease history or systemic immunosuppression. The input for sequencing was CD4+ or CD8+ T cells sorted from blood, taken in a trial of the OX40 agonist ivuxolimab. This clonotype originated in an adult with an advanced solid tumor such as melanoma, head and neck, liver or kidney cancer.

The CDR3: CASSTRKSGSVDEQYF. The CDR3 DNA is TGTGCCAGCAGCACGCGGAAGTCGGGTTCGGTCGACGAGCAGTACTTC. The J gene is TRBJ2-7, the V gene TRBV9; D call uncertain. Germline CDR1 is SGDLS and CDR2 is YYNGEE. The CDR3 contains 16 residues. Deletions cut 4 bases from V and 5 bases from J, with 22 bases between.